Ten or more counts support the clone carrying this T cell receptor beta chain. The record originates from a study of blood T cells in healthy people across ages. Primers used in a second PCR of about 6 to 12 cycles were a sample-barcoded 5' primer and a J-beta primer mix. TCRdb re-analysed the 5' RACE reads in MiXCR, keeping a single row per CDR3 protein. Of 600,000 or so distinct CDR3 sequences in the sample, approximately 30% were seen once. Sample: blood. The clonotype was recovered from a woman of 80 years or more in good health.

CDR3 amino acids: CASSGYRGPGANVLTF. CDR3 nucleotides: TGTGCCAGCAGTGGGTACAGGGGGCCTGGGGCCAACGTCCTGACTTTC. The chain uses TRBV2 and TRBJ2-6; 9 bases line up with TRBD1. CDR3 length: 16 amino acids. From germline, CDR1 is SNHLY and CDR2 FYNNEI. J gave up 2 bases and V 4 bases, and 3 bases lay outside the gene matches.